These 23 T cell receptor beta chains share one sample of origin, sequenced in a study of post-analysis software for immune sequencing data. Study-wide results and caveats: When patients were compared with controls, about five TRBV segments were more frequent, TRBV5-6, TRBV5-1 and TRBV20-1 among them.

Included in the TCR beta cDNA libraries were unique molecular identifiers. TCRdb re-called the PCR reads with MiXCR, one entry per CDR3 protein. The sample has fewer than 600,000 distinct CDR3 sequences, 45% seen once; the top ten hold 9% to 14%. Antigen specificity for these receptors is unknown. The sequenced sample was blood. Receptors originate from a girl aged 5-17 years with multiple sclerosis.

The chain combines TRBV12-3 or TRBV12-4 with TRBJ1-5, with 7 bases matching TRBD1. The CDR3 spans 15 residues. V lost 6 bases to trimming and J lost 1 base; unmatched junction nucleotides: 6. CDR3 coding DNA: TGTGCCAGCAGGCCGAACAGGGGAAGCAATCAGCCCCAGCATTTT. Translating gives CASRPNRGSNQPQHF.

CDR3 loop: CSAVLGGTWGETQYF. The CDR3 DNA sequence: TGCAGTGCCGTTCTCGGGGGTACCTGGGGGGAGACCCAGTACTTC. J is TRBJ2-5 and V is TRBV20-1, with D possibly matching TRBD2 (6 bases). V shed 6 bases and J shed 5 bases, with 22 bases lying between them. The CDR3 is 15 amino acids. Germline CDR1 and CDR2: DFQATT and SNEGSKA (reference sequence).

This rearrangement joins TRBV9 to TRBJ2-3; no definite D call. There are 14 residues in the CDR3. Trimming shortened V by 6 bases and J by 0 bases, and 11 bases separated the two germline ends. CDR1 and CDR2 from the germline V gene are SGDLS and YYNGEE. In DNA, the CDR3 is TGTGCCAGCACTTCCGGCGGTAGCACAGATACGCAGTATTTT. It encodes CASTSGGSTDTQYF.

The V gene is TRBV15, the J gene TRBJ2-7; D is perhaps TRBD1 (6 bases). Germline CDR1 is LNHNV and CDR2 is YYDKDF (reference sequence). V lost 0 bases and J lost 3, with 30 bases in between. This CDR3 comprises 21 residues. The CDR3 region is CATSRDRRRSSPGTPNYEQYF. The CDR3 region has the DNA TGTGCCACCAGCAGAGATCGGCGAAGATCTTCCCCCGGGACACCCAACTACGAGCAGTACTTC.

V and J are TRBV7-2 and TRBJ1-6; D unresolved. The CDR3 loop spans 19 amino acids. Germline loops: CDR1 SGHTA, CDR2 FQGNSA. The germline V and J ends were trimmed by 1 base and 7 bases, with 23 bases remaining between them. The CDR3 loop is CASSLGGRPNSWVNSPLHF. CDR3 nucleotides: TGTGCCAGCAGCTTAGGTGGCAGGCCGAATTCGTGGGTGAATTCACCCCTCCACTTT.

This chain connects TRBV9 to TRBJ2-7; 8 bases align to TRBD2. The CDR3 loop spans 15 amino acids. CDR1 SGDLS and CDR2 YYNGEE come from the germline V gene. J gave up 2 bases and V 3 bases, and 7 bases lay outside the gene matches. The DNA of the CDR3 is TGTGCCAGCAGCGCCTTGGGAGCGGGGGCCTACGAGCAGTACTTC. Protein sequence: CASSALGAGAYEQYF.

The gene calls are TRBV6-6 and TRBJ1-2, with D unresolved. Germline V CDR1 and CDR2: MNHNY, SVGAGI (reference sequence). Trimming left V 2 bases short and J 4 bases short, with 8 bases between. CDR3 length equals 13 residues. CDR3 nucleotide sequence: TGTGCCAGCAGTTACGCACGCGTCTATGGCTACACCTTC. Its translation: CASSYARVYGYTF.

This clonotype was counted between two and nine times. J is TRBJ2-1 and V is TRBV25-1; perhaps TRBD2 as D (6 bases). The CDR3 totals 14 residues. Germline CDR1 and CDR2: MGHDK and SYGVNS. Trimming shortened V by 1 base and J by 8 bases, and 12 bases separated the two germline ends. The CDR3 nucleotides read TGTGCCAGCAGTGAATCCGGACTAATCGATGAGCAGTTCTTC. It is translated as CASSESGLIDEQFF.

This clonotype was seen a few times. The chain links TRBV20-1 to TRBJ1-5; no firm D call. The germline V gene encodes CDR1 DFQATT and CDR2 SNEGSKA (reference sequence). The V gene lost 1 base and the J gene lost 4 bases, with 11 bases spanning the gap. CDR3 length: 14 amino acids. CDR3 nucleotides: TGCAGTGCTAGAGGTGACTCTAGGAATCAGCCCCAGCATTTT. Its translation: CSARGDSRNQPQHF.

The rearrangement links TRBV24-1 to TRBJ2-3, with 9 positions matching TRBD1. Germline lookup yields CDR1 KGHDR and CDR2 SFDVKD. The ends lost 2 bases at V and 3 bases at J; junction bases unmatched: 5. The CDR3 is 16 residues long. The CDR3 region is CATSDSTGGITDTQYF. As DNA, the CDR3 is TGTGCCACCAGTGATTCGACAGGGGGGATTACAGATACGCAGTATTTT.

This clonotype was seen a few times. The rearrangement links TRBV15 to TRBJ2-5; 7 bases map to TRBD1. The germline CDR1 and CDR2 sequences are LNHNV and YYDKDF (reference sequence). After removal of 5 bases from V and 4 bases from J, the junction contained 10 bases not matched to a gene. The CDR3 runs 15 residues. The CDR3 bases are TGTGCCACCAGCGAACAACAGGGGCTCCCAGAGACCCAGTACTTC. This gives the protein CATSEQQGLPETQYF. Full variable domain (missing parts from reference TRBV15 and TRBJ2-5): DAMVIQNPRYQVTQFGKPVTLSCSQTLNHNVMYWYQQKSSQAPKLLFHYYDKDFNNEADTPDNFQSRRPNTSFCFLDIRSPGLGDTAMYLCATSEQQGLPETQYFGPGTRLLVL.

The rearrangement joins TRBV7-9 to TRBJ2-3; 8 nucleotides match TRBD2. V shed 0 bases and J 12 bases; nucleotides not matched to a gene: 5. This CDR3 has 13 amino acids. The germline gives CDR1 SEHNR, CDR2 FQNEAQ (reference sequence). The CDR3 sequence is CASSLAAAGAQYF. The CDR3 DNA reads TGTGCCAGCAGCTTAGCGGCAGCGGGAGCTCAGTATTTT.

This clonotype was recorded a few times. The chain has TRBV20-1 and TRBJ2-5; D may be TRBD1 (5 bases). CDR1 is DFQATT, CDR2 SNEGSKA, per germline (reference sequence). The CDR3 runs to 13 residues. The V and J ends lost 0 bases and 5 bases respectively, with 10 bases between them. The CDR3 bases are TGCAGTGCTAGAGAGGCAGGGTGGGAGACCCAGTACTTC. The encoded protein is CSAREAGWETQYF.

The gene calls are TRBV7-2 and TRBJ2-3, with 7 bases matching TRBD1. CDR3 size: 15 residues. The V segment lost 1 base and the J segment 4 bases; nucleotides outside the gene matches: 5. Looked up from germline, CDR1 is SGHTA and CDR2 is FQGNSA. CDR3 coding DNA: TGTGCCAGCAGCTTAGTGAGGGGGCAAGCAGATACGCAGTATTTT. It yields the protein CASSLVRGQADTQYF.

This clonotype has more than one count but fewer than ten. This rearrangement joins TRBV29-1 to TRBJ2-5, with 11 positions matching TRBD2. The J call may be mistaken, given a closer DNA end match to TRBJ2-7. There are 15 residues in the CDR3. The germline gives CDR1 SQVTM, CDR2 ANQGSEA. CDR3 loop: CSVELAGGRPYEQYF. In DNA form, the CDR3 reads TGCAGCGTTGAACTAGCGGGAGGTCGGCCCTACGAGCAGTACTTC.

This sequence joins TRBV5-1 and TRBJ2-5; 16 positions agree with TRBD2. Germline CDR1 is SGHRS and CDR2 is YFSETQ. V trimming: 4 bases; J trimming: 5 bases; junction bases outside the gene matches: 8. The CDR3 runs to 17 residues. The CDR3, as DNA: TGCGCCAGCAGCCTGGGACTAGCGGGAGGGCCAGGGGAGACCCAGTACTTC. This codes for CASSLGLAGGPGETQYF.

V and J are TRBV13 and TRBJ1-2; TRBD1 matches at 7 bases. CDR1 is PRHDT, CDR2 FYEKMQ, per germline (reference sequence). The CDR3 contains 17 residues. With V trimmed by 5 bases and J by 5 bases, 17 bases remained unmatched. In nucleotides, the CDR3 is TGTGCCAGCAGCCTAAATAAGGTCTCCGGGACAGTTTATGGCTACACCTTC. It specifies CASSLNKVSGTVYGYTF.

The rearrangement uses TRBV9 and TRBJ2-7; D gene ambiguous. Trimming stripped 0 bases from V and 3 bases from J, with 10 bases between. This CDR3 has 14 residues. Germline V CDR1 and CDR2: SGDLS, YYNGEE. CDR3 protein: CASSVEGDGYEQYF. The DNA for the CDR3 is TGTGCCAGCAGCGTAGAGGGTGACGGCTACGAGCAGTACTTC. The entire variable domain, with the rest obtained from reference TRBV9 and TRBJ2-7, is as follows: DSGVTQTPKHLITATGQRVTLRCSPRSGDLSVYWYQQSLDQGLQFLIQYYNGEERAKGNILERFSAQQFPDLHSELNLSSLELGDSALYFCASSVEGDGYEQYFGPGTRLTVT.

This rearrangement joins TRBV9 to TRBJ1-4; 8 nucleotides line up with TRBD1. CDR3 length: 16 amino acids. V lost 0 bases to trimming and J lost 4 bases; unmatched junction nucleotides: 5. Per the germline V gene, CDR1 is SGDLS and CDR2 is YYNGEE. Here the CDR3 reads CASSVAPGQVNEKLFF. The DNA of the CDR3 is TGTGCCAGCAGCGTAGCACCGGGACAGGTTAATGAAAAACTGTTTTTT.

This clonotype was observed a single time. J is TRBJ2-2 and V is TRBV20-1; 9 bases line up with TRBD1. With V trimmed by 3 bases and J by 6 bases, 8 bases remained unmatched. Germline CDR1 is DFQATT and CDR2 is SNEGSKA (reference sequence). The CDR3 is 15 amino acids. CDR3 coding DNA: TGCAGTGCTAGGCGGGACAGGGTATTGGCCGGGGAGCTGTTTTTT. Translation: CSARRDRVLAGELFF.

This clonotype was counted between two and nine times. The genes are TRBV28 and TRBJ2-5, with D uncertain. The germline V and J ends were trimmed by 3 bases and 3 bases, with 11 bases remaining between them. The CDR3 spans 14 residues. CDR1 and CDR2 (germline): MDHEN, SYDVKM. The CDR3 region is CASSFLGKEETQYF. The CDR3 nucleotides read TGTGCCAGCAGTTTTCTAGGGAAAGAAGAGACCCAGTACTTC.

The chain recombines TRBV5-1 with TRBJ2-7, with 14 bases aligning to TRBD2. With V trimmed by 4 bases and J by 3 bases, 3 bases remained unmatched. Germline CDR1 reads SGHRS; CDR2 reads YFSETQ. The CDR3 covers 15 residues. This CDR3 reads CASSIGLAGGYEQYF. As DNA, the CDR3 is TGCGCCAGCAGCATTGGACTAGCGGGAGGCTACGAGCAGTACTTC.

Here the CDR3 reads CASSPTTNYNEQFF. The CDR3 DNA follows: TGTGCCAGCAGCCCGACTACCAACTACAATGAGCAGTTCTTC. The chain combines TRBV7-3 with TRBJ2-1; D is possibly TRBD2 (5 bases). Trimming left V 5 bases short and J 3 bases short, with 11 bases between. Germline CDR1 SGHTA, CDR2 FQGTGA. The CDR3 is made up of 14 amino acids.